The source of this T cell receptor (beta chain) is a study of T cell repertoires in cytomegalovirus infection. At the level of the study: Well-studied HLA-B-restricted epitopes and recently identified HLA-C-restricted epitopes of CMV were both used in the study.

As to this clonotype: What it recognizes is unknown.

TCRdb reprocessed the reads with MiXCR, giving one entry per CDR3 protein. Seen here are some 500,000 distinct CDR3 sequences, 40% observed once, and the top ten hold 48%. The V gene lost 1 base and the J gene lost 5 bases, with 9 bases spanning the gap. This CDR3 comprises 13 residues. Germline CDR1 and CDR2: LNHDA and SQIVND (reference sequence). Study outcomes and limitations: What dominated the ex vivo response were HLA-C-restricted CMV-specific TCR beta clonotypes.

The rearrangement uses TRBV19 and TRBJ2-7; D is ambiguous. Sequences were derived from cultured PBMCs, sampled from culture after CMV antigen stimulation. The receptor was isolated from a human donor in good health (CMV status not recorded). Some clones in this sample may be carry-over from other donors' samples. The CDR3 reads CASSIGEPDEQYF. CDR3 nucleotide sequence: TGTGCCAGTAGTATAGGGGAACCCGACGAGCAGTACTTC. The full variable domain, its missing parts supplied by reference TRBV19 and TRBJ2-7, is DGGITQSPKYLFRKEGQNVTLSCEQNLNHDAMYWYRQDPGQGLRLIYYSQIVNDFQKGDIAEGYSVSREKKESFPLTVTSAQKNPTAFYLCASSIGEPDEQYFGPGTRLTVT.